The 17 T cell receptor beta chains below were found in one sample sequenced in a study of blood T cell repertoires in COVID-19. Only in-frame clones appear in the TCRdb table, and some are missing; sequencing was by immunoSEQ multiplex PCR. The sample consists of roughly 250,000 clones, around 85% of them appearing once. The sample taken for sequencing was peripheral blood. These receptors were taken from a human donor with COVID-19, enrolled during active disease. The donor label of this sample is uncertain.

This clone was seen more than once but under ten times. This chain links TRBV2 with TRBJ2-2; 7 bases fit TRBD1. This CDR3 has 18 residues. Germline loops: CDR1 SNHLY, CDR2 FYNNEI. The V and J ends lost 0 bases and 0 bases, in that order; junction bases with no gene match: 7. The CDR3 here is CASSEAPRTGTNTGELFF. CDR3 sequence (DNA): TGTGCCAGCAGTGAAGCCCCCCGGACAGGAACGAACACCGGGGAGCTGTTTTTT. The full variable domain, its missing parts supplied by reference TRBV2 and TRBJ2-2, is EPEVTQTPSHQVTQMGQEVILRCVPISNHLYFYWYRQILGQKVEFLVSFYNNEISEKSEIFDDQFSVERPDGSNFTLKIRSTKLEDSAMYFCASSEAPRTGTNTGELFFGEGSRLTVL.

The chain joins TRBV2 to TRBJ2-3; possibly TRBD1 for D (7 bases). The V gene lost 5 bases and the J gene lost 2 bases, with 20 bases spanning the gap. Germline V gives CDR1 SNHLY, CDR2 FYNNEI. This CDR3 contains 17 residues. CDR3 coding DNA: TGTGCCAGCAGTCTATATACCACAGGGGACTCCACAGATACGCAGTATTTT. It encodes CASSLYTTGDSTDTQYF.

V and J are TRBV5-6 and TRBJ1-1; D is unclear. The V and J ends lost 0 bases and 1 base respectively, with 13 bases between them. CDR1 and CDR2 from the germline V gene are SGHDT and YYEEEE. The CDR3 has 16 amino acids. In nucleotides, the CDR3 is TGTGCCAGCAGCTTGGTCAGGTATGCAGGGAACACTGAAGCTTTCTTT. It codes for CASSLVRYAGNTEAFF.

V and J are TRBV5-6 and TRBJ2-5; 9 positions agree with TRBD1. The CDR3 totals 15 residues. Looked up from germline, CDR1 is SGHDT and CDR2 is YYEEEE. The ends lost 2 bases at V and 4 bases at J; junction bases unmatched: 6. This CDR3 is CASSFRQGGRETQYF. DNA for the CDR3: TGTGCCAGCAGCTTTCGACAGGGGGGGCGAGAGACCCAGTACTTC.

This chain links TRBV30 with TRBJ2-1; 16 bases fit TRBD2. Unmatched junction bases numbered 9, after V lost 4 bases and J lost 9 bases. Per the germline V gene, CDR1 is GTSNPN and CDR2 is SVGIG (reference sequence). CDR3 size: 16 residues. The chain's CDR3 is CAWTAGTSGRASEQFF. Written as DNA, the CDR3 is TGTGCCTGGACCGCAGGGACTAGCGGGAGGGCCAGTGAGCAGTTCTTC.

V and J are TRBV7-9 and TRBJ1-6; TRBD1 might be the D (5 bases). The CDR3 length is 14 residues. CDR1 is SEHNR, CDR2 FQNEAQ, per germline (reference sequence). Between the trimmed V and J ends, which lost 5 bases and 8 bases, there was a span of 13 bases. In nucleotides, the CDR3 is TGTGCCAGCAGCCCTGGGGGGTTGGATTCACCCCTCCACTTT. It yields the protein CASSPGGLDSPLHF.

V and J are TRBV21-1 and TRBJ2-1; TRBD2, as called in the table, went unchecked against the DNA. TRBV21-1 constitutes a pseudogene. There are 19 residues in the CDR3. CDR3 nucleotide sequence: TGTGCCAGCAGCAAAAAACATCTGGCCCACCTAGGCTCCTACAATGAGCAGTTCTTC. Translation: CASSKKHLAHLGSYNEQFF.

V usage is TRBV6-2 or TRBV6-3 and J usage is TRBJ1-2; no definite D call. CDR1 is MNHEY, CDR2 SVGEGT, per germline. CDR3 size: 13 residues. The germline V and J ends were trimmed by 2 bases and 2 bases, with 6 bases remaining between them. In DNA, the CDR3 is TGTGCCAGCAGTTACGAACAGAACTATGGCTACACCTTC. Protein sequence: CASSYEQNYGYTF.

V usage is TRBV4-1 and J usage is TRBJ1-3, with TRBD1 as a possible D gene (6 bases). In germline, CDR1 is MGHRA, CDR2 YSYEKL. V lost 0 bases to trimming and J lost 0 bases, with 12 bases between them. CDR3 length: 17 amino acids. Written as DNA, the CDR3 is TGCGCCAGCAGCCAAGATAGGGGGAGATTCTCTGGAAACACCATATATTTT. This codes for CASSQDRGRFSGNTIYF.

The V gene is TRBV6-5, the J gene TRBJ1-2, with D perhaps TRBD1 (6 bases). V was trimmed by 0 bases and J by 4 bases, leaving 15 bases between them. The CDR3 consists of 16 residues. The V gene's germline CDR1 is MNHEY and CDR2 SVGAGI. The CDR3 DNA reads TGTGCCAGCAGTTACTCTACAGGGACTACTGGCTATGGCTACACCTTC. Amino acids: CASSYSTGTTGYGYTF.

The chain uses TRBV10-3 and TRBJ2-6, with 8 positions matching TRBD1. Trimming at V came to 5 bases and at J to 2 bases, leaving 5 bases not matched to a gene. Germline lookup yields CDR1 ENHRY and CDR2 SYGVKD. The CDR3 runs 16 residues. CDR3 in DNA: TGTGCCATCAGTCTCAGGACAGGGCCTGGGGCCAACGTCCTGACTTTC. It codes for CAISLRTGPGANVLTF.

This clone was counted only a few times. The genes are TRBV28 and TRBJ2-5; a weak D match, TRBD2 (7 bases). The CDR3 runs to 14 residues. With 4 bases removed from V and 5 bases from J, the gap between germline ends came to 14 bases. Per the germline V gene, CDR1 is MDHEN and CDR2 is SYDVKM. The CDR3 loop is CASSSRGGTETQYF. The CDR3 DNA is TGTGCCAGCAGTTCCCGCGGGGGCACGGAGACCCAGTACTTC. Full variable domain (missing parts from reference TRBV28 and TRBJ2-5): DVKVTQSSRYLVKRTGEKVFLECVQDMDHENMFWYRQDPGLGLRLIYFSYDVKMKEKGDIPEGYSVSREKKERFSLILESASTNQTSMYLCASSSRGGTETQYFGPGTRLLVL.

The chain has TRBV5-4 and TRBJ2-5, with unresolved D. Germline values: CDR1 SGHNT, CDR2 YYREEE (reference sequence). This CDR3 is built from 14 residues. V was cut by 5 bases and J by 2 bases, with 13 bases left in between. The CDR3 nucleotides read TGTGCCAGCAGACCCTCAAGCGTGCAAGAGACCCAGTACTTC. Encoded protein: CASRPSSVQETQYF.

This chain connects TRBV7-2 to TRBJ2-7; 9 bases are a match to TRBD1. There are 14 residues in the CDR3. Losses at the gene ends were 3 bases for V and 6 bases for J; bases not matched to a gene: 6. Per the germline V gene, CDR1 is SGHTA and CDR2 is FQGNSA. For the CDR3, the DNA is TGTGCCAGCAGCTTTGGGGACAGGGCGGCCGAGCAGTACTTC. The encoded protein is CASSFGDRAAEQYF.

CDR3 in amino acids: CASSLRLTGDTEAFF. DNA of the CDR3: TGCGCCAGCTCCCTCCGACTAACCGGGGACACTGAAGCTTTCTTT. The genes are TRBV5-1 and TRBJ1-1; no definite D call. There are 15 residues in the CDR3. The germline CDR1 and CDR2 sequences are SGHRS and YFSETQ. Trimming took 7 bases from V and 3 from J, leaving 19 bases between them.

This chain uses TRBV27 with TRBJ2-1; D is undetermined. The length of the CDR3 is 15 residues. Germline-derived CDR1 and CDR2 are MNHEY and SMNVEV (reference sequence). V was shortened by 2 bases and J by 4 bases, with 12 bases between the two germline ends. The CDR3 nucleotides read TGTGCCAGCAGTTTAGGCGGCGCGCGATACAATGAGCAGTTCTTC. It yields the protein CASSLGGARYNEQFF.

The chain links TRBV27 to TRBJ1-1; tentatively, D is TRBD1 (5 bases). This CDR3 region has 14 residues. Germline CDR1 and CDR2: MNHEY and SMNVEV (reference sequence). Trimming cost V 7 bases and J 4 bases, with 16 bases left between them. CDR3 coding DNA: TGTGCCAGCAAGAGCCGGGGGTTGTTCACTGAAGCTTTCTTT. It specifies CASKSRGLFTEAFF.